These 9 T cell receptor beta chains were all obtained from the same sample, sequenced in a study of blood T cell repertoires in COVID-19 (dated by TCRdb to the early 2020s). The method behind the library was the immunoSEQ multiplex PCR assay. Drawn from immuneACCESS, this table holds only the in-frame rearrangements with V and J called that TCRdb kept. Clones are partly lost; checked studies trace under half to an unresolved V gene and leave the rest unexplained. This sample comprises 150,000 to 200,000 clones, 86% of them detected only once. The top ten constitute 7.5% to 10% of the sample. The sequencing input was PBMCs or T cells enriched from blood (not recorded which). These receptors came from a woman aged 25 to 45 who had recovered from COVID-19.

About this clone: The junction differs from germline at one of its ends, possibly a read error. The gene calls are TRBV7-7 and TRBJ2-5; TRBD2 is a possible D gene (6 bases). This CDR3 is 15 amino acids long. Germline lookup yields CDR1 SSHAT and CDR2 FNYEAQ (reference sequence). CDR3 in amino acids: CASSSGGGAGETQYF. CDR3 nucleotides: TGTGCTAGCAGCTCCGGCGGAGGGGCGGGGGAGACCCAGTACTTC.

The gene calls are TRBV21-1 and TRBJ2-3; TRBD2, the table's D call, was not compared with the DNA. TRBV21-1 corresponds to a pseudogene. CDR3 length: 18 amino acids. The CDR3 region is CASSQGVISGSRADTQYF. CDR3 in DNA: TGTGCCAGCAGCCAGGGGGTCATTAGCGGGAGTAGAGCAGATACGCAGTATTTT.

The rearrangement links TRBV28 to TRBJ2-7; D might be TRBD1 (7 bases). This CDR3 region has 15 residues. Trimming pared 3 bases from V and 0 bases from J, leaving 12 bases between. Germline loops: CDR1 MDHEN, CDR2 SYDVKM. The CDR3 reads CASSFSGGGSYEQYF. The CDR3, as DNA: TGTGCCAGCAGTTTCTCAGGGGGAGGCTCCTACGAGCAGTACTTC.

V gene TRBV4-2 combines with J gene TRBJ2-3; 10 bases align to TRBD2. The length of the CDR3 is 18 residues. V was clipped by 0 bases and J by 2 bases; unmatched bases: 8. Germline loops: CDR1 LGHNA, CDR2 YNFKEQ. CDR3 nucleotide sequence: TGTGCCAGCAGCCAAGAGTCGGCTAGCGGGAGTTTCACAGATACGCAGTATTTT. Translated, it gives CASSQESASGSFTDTQYF.

The chain is built from TRBV5-1 and TRBJ2-3, with TRBD1 identical over 7 bases. The germline CDR1 and CDR2 sequences are SGHRS and YFSETQ. This CDR3 is built from 16 residues. J was trimmed by 0 bases and V by 3 bases; bases with no gene match: 7. The CDR3 sequence: CASSSGTATSTDTQYF. CDR3 nucleotides: TGCGCCAGCAGCTCCGGGACAGCAACTAGCACAGATACGCAGTATTTT.

The chain employs TRBV7-8 and TRBJ1-6; 10 bases are shared with TRBD1. The V and J ends lost 4 bases and 8 bases, in that order; junction bases with no gene match: 5. The CDR3 runs 15 residues. Germline loops: CDR1 SGHVS, CDR2 FQNEAQ. The CDR3 nucleotides read TGTGCCAGCAGCTCCACGGGACAGGGGTATTCACCCCTCCACTTT. Translation: CASSSTGQGYSPLHF.

V usage is TRBV10-3 and J usage is TRBJ2-5; D is possibly TRBD1 (5 bases). The germline CDR1 and CDR2 sequences are ENHRY and SYGVKD. The V end lost 3 bases, the J end lost 5 bases, and 16 bases lay between the germline ends. The length of the CDR3 is 15 residues. CDR3 residues: CAISEVGQGRETQYF. CDR3 nucleotide sequence: TGTGCCATCAGTGAAGTAGGTCAGGGAAGGGAGACCCAGTACTTC.

Of note for this clone: This sample includes further DNA sequences coding for the same CDR3. The V gene is TRBV5-4, the J gene TRBJ1-4; D possibly corresponds to TRBD1 (6 bases). The ends were cut back, 0 bases at V and 5 bases at J, with 11 bases in the middle. CDR3 size: 15 residues. Germline V gene sequence: CDR1 SGHNT, CDR2 YYREEE (reference sequence). The DNA of the CDR3 is TGTGCCAGCAGCTTGGGGGGGCAGGGAAATGAAAAACTGTTTTTT. Amino acid sequence: CASSLGGQGNEKLFF.

The V and J genes are TRBV6-5 and TRBJ2-1; 11 bases agree with TRBD2. The CDR3 extends over 15 amino acids. Germline V gene sequence: CDR1 MNHEY, CDR2 SVGAGI. The V gene end was trimmed by 5 bases and the J gene end by 6 bases; junction bases not matched to a gene: 6. The CDR3 coding sequence is TGTGCCAGCAGTCCAGGGACTAGCGGTAGCAATGAGCAGTTCTTC. Amino acid sequence: CASSPGTSGSNEQFF.